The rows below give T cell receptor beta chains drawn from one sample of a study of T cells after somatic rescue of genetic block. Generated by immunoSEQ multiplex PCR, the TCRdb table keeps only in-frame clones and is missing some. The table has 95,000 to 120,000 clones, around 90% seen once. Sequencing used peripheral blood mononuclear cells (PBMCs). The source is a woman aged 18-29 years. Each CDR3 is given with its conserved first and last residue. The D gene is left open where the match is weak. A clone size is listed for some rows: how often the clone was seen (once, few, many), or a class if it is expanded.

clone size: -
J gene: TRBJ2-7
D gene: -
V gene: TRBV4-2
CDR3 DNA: TGTGCCAGCAGCCAACCTATCAAAATAGAGGGGGGCTACGAGCAGTACTTC
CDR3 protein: CASSQPIKIEGGYEQYF

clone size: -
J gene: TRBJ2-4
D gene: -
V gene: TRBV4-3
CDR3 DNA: TGCGCCAGCAGCGCCAATGGGGGCCCCATTCAGTACTTC
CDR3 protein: CASSANGGPIQYF

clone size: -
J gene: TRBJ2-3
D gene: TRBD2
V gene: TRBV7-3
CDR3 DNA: TGTGCCAGCAGCCCCTGGGCTAGCGGGGCAAGTGATACGCAGTATTTT
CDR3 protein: CASSPWASGASDTQYF

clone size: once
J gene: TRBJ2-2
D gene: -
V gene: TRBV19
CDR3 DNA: TGTGCCAGTAGTACACCGGGACCCACCTCGAACACCGGGGAGCTGTTTTTT
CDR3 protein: CASSTPGPTSNTGELFF

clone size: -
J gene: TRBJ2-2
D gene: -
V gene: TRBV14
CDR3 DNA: TGTGCCAGCAGCCAAGTAGGAAGGGGCTGGAACACCGGGGAGCTGTTTTTT
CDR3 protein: CASSQVGRGWNTGELFF

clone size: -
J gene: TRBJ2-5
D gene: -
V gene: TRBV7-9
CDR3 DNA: TGTGCCAGCAGCTTAATGGAGTGGGCCACCCAAGAGACCCAGTACTTC
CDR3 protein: CASSLMEWATQETQYF

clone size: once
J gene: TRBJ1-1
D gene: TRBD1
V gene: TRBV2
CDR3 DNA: TGTGCCAGCAGGGGACAGGAGAACACTGAAGCTTTCTTT
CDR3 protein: CASRGQENTEAFF

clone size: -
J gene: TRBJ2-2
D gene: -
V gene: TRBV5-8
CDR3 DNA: TGTGCCAGCAGCCCTAGAGCCACCGGGGAGCTGTTTTTT
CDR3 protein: CASSPRATGELFF

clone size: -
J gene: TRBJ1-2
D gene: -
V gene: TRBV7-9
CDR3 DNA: TGTGCCAGCAGATTCTACAGGGATCCCTATGGCTACACCTTC
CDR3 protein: CASRFYRDPYGYTF

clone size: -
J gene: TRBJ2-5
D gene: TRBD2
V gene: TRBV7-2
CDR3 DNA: TGTGCCAGCAGCTCCGCCTCTAGCGGGGGGCGGGAGACCCAGTACTTC
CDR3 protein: CASSSASSGGRETQYF

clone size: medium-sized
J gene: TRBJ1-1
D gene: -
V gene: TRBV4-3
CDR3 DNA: TGCGCCAGCAGCCAAGTACACCGGACAGAGAACACTGAAGCTTTCTTT
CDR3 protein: CASSQVHRTENTEAFF

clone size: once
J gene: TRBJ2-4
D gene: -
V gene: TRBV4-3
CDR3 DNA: TGCGCCAGCAGCCAAGCCCAATGGACCGGAGGGATTCAGTACTTC
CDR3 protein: CASSQAQWTGGIQYF

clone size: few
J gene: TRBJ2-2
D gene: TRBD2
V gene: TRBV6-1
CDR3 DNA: TGTGCCAGCAGTGGGCTAGCGGGGGGCTATGGCGGGGAGCTGTTTTTT
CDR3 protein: CASSGLAGGYGGELFF

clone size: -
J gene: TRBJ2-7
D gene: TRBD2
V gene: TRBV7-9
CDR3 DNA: TGTGCCAGCATCTCCGAAGGGACGGGAGGGTACGAGCAGTACTTC
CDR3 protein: CASISEGTGGYEQYF

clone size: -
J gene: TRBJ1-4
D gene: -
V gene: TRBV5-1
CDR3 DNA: TGCGCCAGCAGCTTGGCCGGTGGCGGCTTAGAGGAAAAACTGTTTTTT
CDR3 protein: CASSLAGGGLEEKLFF

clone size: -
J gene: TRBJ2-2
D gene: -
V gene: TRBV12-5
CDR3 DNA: TGTGCTAGTGGTTTCGCATCTTCCACCGGGGAGCTGTTTTTT
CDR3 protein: CASGFASSTGELFF

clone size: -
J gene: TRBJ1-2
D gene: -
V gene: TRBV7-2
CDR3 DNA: TGTGCCAGCAGCACTGGGGGGGTGGCTGGAGGTGGCTACACCTTC
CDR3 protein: CASSTGGVAGGGYTF

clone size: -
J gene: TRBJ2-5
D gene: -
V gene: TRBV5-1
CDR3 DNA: TGCGCCAGCACAGCGGGCCTAACTCAAGAGACCCAGTACTTC
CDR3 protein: CASTAGLTQETQYF

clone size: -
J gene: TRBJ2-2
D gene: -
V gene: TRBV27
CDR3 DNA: TGTGCCAGCAGTCTGGGGCCTAGTTGGGGCACCGGGGAGCTGTTTTTT
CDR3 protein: CASSLGPSWGTGELFF

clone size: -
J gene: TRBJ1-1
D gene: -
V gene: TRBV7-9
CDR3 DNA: TGTGCCAGCAGCTATTCCTTAGGAGACACTGAAGCTTTCTTT
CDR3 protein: CASSYSLGDTEAFF

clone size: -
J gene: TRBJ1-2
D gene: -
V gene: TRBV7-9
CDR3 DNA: TGTGCCAGCAGCTTAGTCAACGCAGGGGCCTATGGCTACACCTTC
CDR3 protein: CASSLVNAGAYGYTF

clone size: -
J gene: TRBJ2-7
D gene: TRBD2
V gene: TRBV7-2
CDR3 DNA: TGTGCCAGCAGCTTAGGCGAGCGGGGGGTTAGCGAGCAGTACTTC
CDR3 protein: CASSLGERGVSEQYF

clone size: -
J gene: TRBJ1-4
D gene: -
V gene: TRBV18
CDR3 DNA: TGTGCCAGCTCACTACAAGAACAGGGAACTACCAGTAGTGAAAAACTGTTTTTT
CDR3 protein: CASSLQEQGTTSSEKLFF

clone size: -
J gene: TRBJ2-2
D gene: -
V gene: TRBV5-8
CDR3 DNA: TGTGCCAGCAGCTGGACGGGATCCGGGGAGCTGTTTTTT
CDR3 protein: CASSWTGSGELFF

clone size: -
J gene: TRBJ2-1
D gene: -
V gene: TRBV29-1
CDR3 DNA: TGCAGCGTTGAGGATCTTGCGACCAGGGGCAATGAGCAGTTCTTC
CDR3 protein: CSVEDLATRGNEQFF

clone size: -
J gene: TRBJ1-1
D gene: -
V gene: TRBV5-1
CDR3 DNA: TGCGCCAGCAGCTCCGAGGGACGGAACACTGAAGCTTTCTTT
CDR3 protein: CASSSEGRNTEAFF

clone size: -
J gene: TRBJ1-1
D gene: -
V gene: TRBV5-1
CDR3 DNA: TGCGCCAGCAGCTTTTGGGGAGGCATCACTGAAGCTTTCTTT
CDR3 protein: CASSFWGGITEAFF

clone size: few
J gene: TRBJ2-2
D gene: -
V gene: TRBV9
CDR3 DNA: TGTGCCAGCAGCCCGGTAGGGGCCACCGGGGAGCTGTTTTTT
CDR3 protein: CASSPVGATGELFF

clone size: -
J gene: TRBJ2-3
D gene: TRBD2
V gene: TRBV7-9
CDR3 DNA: TGTGCCAGCAGCTTAGCTAGCGGGGGGAACACAGATACGCAGTATTTT
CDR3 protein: CASSLASGGNTDTQYF

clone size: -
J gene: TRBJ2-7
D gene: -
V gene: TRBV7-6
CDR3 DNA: TGTGCCAGCAGCCGAGGGGGGGGAAACCTCTACGAGCAGTACTTC
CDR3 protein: CASSRGGGNLYEQYF

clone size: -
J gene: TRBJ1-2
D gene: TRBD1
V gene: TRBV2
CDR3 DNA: TGTGCCAGAAGGCGGGACAGGGGCGACACCTTC
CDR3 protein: CARRRDRGDTF

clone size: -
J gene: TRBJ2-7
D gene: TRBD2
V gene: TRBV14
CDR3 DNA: TGTGCCAGCAGCCAAGGGGGACTAGCGGGGGCCTACTTC
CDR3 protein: CASSQGGLAGAYF

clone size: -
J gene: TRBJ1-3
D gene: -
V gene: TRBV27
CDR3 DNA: TGTGCCAGCAGTTTATCCCTTCGGAACGGAAACACCATATATTTT
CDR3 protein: CASSLSLRNGNTIYF

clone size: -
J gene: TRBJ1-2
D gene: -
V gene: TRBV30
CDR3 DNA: TGTGCCTGGGACCCTACAGGGAGCTATGGCTACACCTTC
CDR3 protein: CAWDPTGSYGYTF

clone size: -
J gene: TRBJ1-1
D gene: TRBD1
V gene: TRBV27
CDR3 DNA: TGTGCCAGCAGTCCCTCGGTCCGACAGGGAGCAGCTTTCTTT
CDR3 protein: CASSPSVRQGAAFF

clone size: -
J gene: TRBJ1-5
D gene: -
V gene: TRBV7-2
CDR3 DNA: TGTGCCAGCAGCCCCGGGGAGGGAATAGGTTATCAGCCCCAGCATTTT
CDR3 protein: CASSPGEGIGYQPQHF

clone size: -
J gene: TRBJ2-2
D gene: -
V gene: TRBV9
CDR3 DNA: TGTGCCAGCACCCATTTGACAGTGGACGGGGAGCTGTTTTTT
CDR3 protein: CASTHLTVDGELFF

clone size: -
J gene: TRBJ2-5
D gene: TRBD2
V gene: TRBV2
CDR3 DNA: TGTGCCAGCAGTGTTCAGACTAGCGGCCAAGAGACCCAGTACTTC
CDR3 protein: CASSVQTSGQETQYF

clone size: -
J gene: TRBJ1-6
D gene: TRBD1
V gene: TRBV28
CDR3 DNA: TGTGCCAGCAGTTTCGGTACAGGGGGGCTAGATAATTCACCCCTCCACTTT
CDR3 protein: CASSFGTGGLDNSPLHF

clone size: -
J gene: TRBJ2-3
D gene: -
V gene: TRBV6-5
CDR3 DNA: TGTGCCAGCAGACCACAGGGTACTACAGATACGCAGTATTTT
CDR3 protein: CASRPQGTTDTQYF

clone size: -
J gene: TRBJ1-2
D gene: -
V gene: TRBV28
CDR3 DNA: TGTGCCAGCAGTTGGGAACTTAGGGAAGGCTACACCTTC
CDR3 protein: CASSWELREGYTF

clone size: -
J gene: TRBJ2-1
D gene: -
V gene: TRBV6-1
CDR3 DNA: TGTGCCAGCAGTGAACGGGGGACTGAGCAGTTCTTC
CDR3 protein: CASSERGTEQFF

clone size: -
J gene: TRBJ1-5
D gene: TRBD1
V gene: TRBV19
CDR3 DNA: TGTGCCAGTAGTATCGACAGGGGTGGTCAGCCCCAGCATTTT
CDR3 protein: CASSIDRGGQPQHF

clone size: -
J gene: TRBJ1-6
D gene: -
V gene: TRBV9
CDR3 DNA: TGTGCCAGCAGCGTAGGGGCGGATAATTCACCCCTCCACTTT
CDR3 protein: CASSVGADNSPLHF

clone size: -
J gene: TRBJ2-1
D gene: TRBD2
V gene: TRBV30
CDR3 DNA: TGTGCCTGGAGTTCCGGGCGGGGGGCCACCTACAATGAGCAGTTCTTC
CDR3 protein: CAWSSGRGATYNEQFF

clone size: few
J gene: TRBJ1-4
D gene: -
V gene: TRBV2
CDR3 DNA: TGTGCCAGCAGTGATCACGGGGAAAAACTGTTTTTT
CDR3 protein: CASSDHGEKLFF

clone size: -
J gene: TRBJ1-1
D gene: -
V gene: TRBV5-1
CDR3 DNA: TGCGCCAGCAGGGGAACAGGAACGAACACTGAAGCTTTCTTT
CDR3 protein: CASRGTGTNTEAFF

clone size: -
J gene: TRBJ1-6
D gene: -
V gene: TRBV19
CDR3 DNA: TGTGCCAGTAGTCCCTCGGGGGGGGGTGATTCACCCCTCCACTTT
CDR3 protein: CASSPSGGGDSPLHF

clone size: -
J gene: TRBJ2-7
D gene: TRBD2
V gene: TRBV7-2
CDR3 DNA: TGTGCCAGCAGCGAAGCGGGGGGGGACTACGAGCAGTACTTC
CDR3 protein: CASSEAGGDYEQYF

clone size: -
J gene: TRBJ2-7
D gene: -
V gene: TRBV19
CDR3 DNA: TGTGCCAGTAGTGGGAGACCCTACGAGCAGTACTTC
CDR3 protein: CASSGRPYEQYF

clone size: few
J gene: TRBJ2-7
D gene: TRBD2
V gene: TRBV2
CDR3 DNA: TGTGCCAGCAGTGTTGGGGAGGGCGTCGTTGGTGAGCAGTACTTC
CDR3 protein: CASSVGEGVVGEQYF

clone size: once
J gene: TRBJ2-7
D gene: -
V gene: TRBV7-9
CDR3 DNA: TGTGCCAGCAGCTTGACCGCGTACGAGCAGTACTTC
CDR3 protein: CASSLTAYEQYF